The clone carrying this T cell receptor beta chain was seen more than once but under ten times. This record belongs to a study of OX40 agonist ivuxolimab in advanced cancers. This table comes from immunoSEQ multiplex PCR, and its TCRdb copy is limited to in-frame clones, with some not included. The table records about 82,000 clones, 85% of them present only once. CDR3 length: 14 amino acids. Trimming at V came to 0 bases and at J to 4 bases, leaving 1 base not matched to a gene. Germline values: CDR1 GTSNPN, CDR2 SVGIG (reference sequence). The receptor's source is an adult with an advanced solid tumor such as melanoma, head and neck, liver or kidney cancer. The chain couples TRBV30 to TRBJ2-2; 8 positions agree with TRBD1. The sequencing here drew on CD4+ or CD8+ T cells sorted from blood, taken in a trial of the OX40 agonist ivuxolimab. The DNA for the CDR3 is TGTGCCTGGAGTGTACAGGGGGGCACCGGGGAGCTGTTTTTT. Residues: CAWSVQGGTGELFF.